These T cell receptor beta chains were read from a single sample in a study of T cells in Graves' hyperthyroidism and ophthalmopathy. Each CDR3 protein gets one entry after TCRdb re-called the multiplex PCR reads with MiXCR. The sample lists about 700,000 distinct CDR3 sequences, 14% occurring once. The specimen was blood. The receptors come from a woman between 18 and 29 years old with Graves' hyperthyroidism. The CDR3 runs from the conserved cysteine through the conserved F or W. The D gene is left open where the match is weak. The size entry is marked missing in some rows and otherwise reads once, few, many or a size class.

len: 17
j_gene: TRBJ1-6
d_gene: .
abundance: many
v_gene: TRBV28
CDR3nt: TGTGCCAGCAGTACTCAGGACCGTAGTAAGGACAATTCACCCCTCCACTTT
CDR3aa: CASSTQDRSKDNSPLHF

len: 16
j_gene: TRBJ2-1
d_gene: TRBD2
abundance: many
v_gene: TRBV20-1
CDR3nt: TGCAGTGCTAGAGTTAGCGGGACCTCCTCCTACAATGAGCAGTTCTTC
CDR3aa: CSARVSGTSSYNEQFF

len: 12
j_gene: TRBJ2-2
d_gene: .
abundance: few
v_gene: TRBV29-1
CDR3nt: TGCAGCGTTATACCCGACACCGGGGAGCTGTTTTTT
CDR3aa: CSVIPDTGELFF

len: 18
j_gene: TRBJ2-1
d_gene: TRBD1
abundance: many
v_gene: TRBV6-1
CDR3nt: TGTGCCAGCAGCCCTTGGGACAGCGACATAAGGTCCTACAATGAGCAGTTCTTC
CDR3aa: CASSPWDSDIRSYNEQFF

len: 14
j_gene: TRBJ2-7
d_gene: TRBD1
abundance: .
v_gene: TRBV7-9
CDR3nt: TGTGCCAGCAGGAACTACGGGACAGGTGACGGGCAGTACTTC
CDR3aa: CASRNYGTGDGQYF

len: 14
j_gene: TRBJ1-2
d_gene: .
abundance: many
v_gene: TRBV9
CDR3nt: TGTGCCAGCAGCGCTAGGGAAGGGTTCGGCCCCCACACCTTC
CDR3aa: CASSAREGFGPHTF

len: 16
j_gene: TRBJ1-1
d_gene: TRBD1
abundance: few
v_gene: TRBV6-1
CDR3nt: TGTGCCAGCAGTGCGGGTGACCAGGGGGCGAACACTGAAGCTTTCTTT
CDR3aa: CASSAGDQGANTEAFF

len: 14
j_gene: TRBJ2-2
d_gene: .
abundance: .
v_gene: TRBV28
CDR3nt: TGTGCCAGCAGCCCCGGTTTTAACACCGGGGAGCTGTTTTTT
CDR3aa: CASSPGFNTGELFF

len: 15
j_gene: TRBJ2-6
d_gene: .
abundance: .
v_gene: TRBV10-3
CDR3nt: TGTGCCATCGGCCCGGGGCCCTCTGGGGCCAACGTCCTGACTTTC
CDR3aa: CAIGPGPSGANVLTF

len: 13
j_gene: TRBJ2-6
d_gene: .
abundance: .
v_gene: TRBV29-1
CDR3nt: TGCAGCGTGGCCCTGGGTGGGGCCAACGTCCTGACTTTC
CDR3aa: CSVALGGANVLTF

len: 17
j_gene: TRBJ1-3
d_gene: .
abundance: many
v_gene: TRBV11-2
CDR3nt: TGTGCCAGCAGTCTCCTCCCAGGGCCGGCTGGGGGAAACACCATATATTTT
CDR3aa: CASSLLPGPAGGNTIYF

len: 14
j_gene: TRBJ2-5
d_gene: TRBD1
abundance: few
v_gene: TRBV20-1
CDR3nt: TGCAGTGCTAGAACGGGACAGAACCGGGGGACCCAGTACTTC
CDR3aa: CSARTGQNRGTQYF

len: 14
j_gene: TRBJ2-3
d_gene: TRBD2
abundance: .
v_gene: TRBV20-1
CDR3nt: TGCAGTGCTAGAACTAGCGGGAAATCAGATACGCAGTATTTT
CDR3aa: CSARTSGKSDTQYF